This T cell receptor beta chain was captured by sequencing in a study of blood T cell repertoires in COVID-19 (dated by TCRdb to 2019 to 2021). Some background on the complete study: Collaborator samples came from the United States, Italy and Spain and covered acute and convalescent phases of COVID-19. The prospective study material was composed of cDNA or gDNA derived from T cells, B-cell-depleted T cells, or PBMCs. The repertoires were made available in a free public database intended to serve as a resource for research on the immune response to SARS-CoV-2. The samples were drawn from two sources: the first 160 participants of the ongoing ImmuneRACE study, and fewer than 1,500 subjects contributed by 6 global collaborators. Where available, HLA class I and class II types were obtained from metadata supplied by the sample provider rather than from assay-based typing. Deeply sampled blood TCRbeta repertoires from subjects exposed to, actively infected with, or recovered from COVID-19 were included in the dataset. Sample metadata almost always included a de-identified subject ID, COVID-19 status, age in years and sex. Broad study findings and their caveats: The amount of clinical and demographic metadata varied by source and participant and was provided uncurated.

Regarding this clone: No antigen is known for it. No much larger clonotype is one base removed from it; base qualities were not supplied.

The immunoSEQ Assay, a bias-controlled multiplex PCR, was used to amplify TCRbeta CDR3 regions from genomic DNA. As for the authors' bioinformatics: Within the assay, amplification of reference gene primers was used to estimate how many nucleated cells each sample contained. To quantify the absolute abundance of each unique TCRbeta CDR3 rearrangement, sequence reads were collapsed and filtered. For each sample, productive Simpson clonality was calculated by taking the square root of Simpson's diversity index across productive rearrangements. TCRdb carries this immuneACCESS record with in-frame sequences only. Its versions omit some clonotypes, under half of them owing to an unresolved V gene in the studies checked, with the rest unexplained. That table supplies the V and J calls and clone size; D and trimming were determined from the DNA. This sample lists some 150,000 clones; roughly 81% were detected once. The leading ten clones occupy around 7.6% of the sample.

Sequences SEHNR (CDR1) and FQNEAQ (CDR2) are obtained from the germline V gene (reference sequence). V loses 1 base of germline sequence and J loses 5 bases, and the interval between the two ends is 11 bases. The CDR3 goes from the cysteine to the phenylalanine over 14 residues. This entry keeps only the CDR3 DNA: 42 bases, framed from base 1. Another Seattle source contributed samples from volunteer blood donors who had recovered from COVID-19. Whole blood was collected in K2EDTA tubes by collaborating institutions according to the institutions' own protocols. Collaborator samples were shipped for TCRbeta analysis as frozen whole blood, isolated PBMCs, or DNA extracted from either sample type.

This receptor was taken from a man aged 35 to 55 who had recovered from COVID-19. The sample was peripheral blood. The sequence joins TRBV7-9 to TRBJ1-1, with no confident D gene call. The DNA is as follows: TGTGCCAGCAGCTTAGGCCCGGGTTGGACTGAAGCTTTCTTT. It is translated as CASSLGPGWTEAFF.